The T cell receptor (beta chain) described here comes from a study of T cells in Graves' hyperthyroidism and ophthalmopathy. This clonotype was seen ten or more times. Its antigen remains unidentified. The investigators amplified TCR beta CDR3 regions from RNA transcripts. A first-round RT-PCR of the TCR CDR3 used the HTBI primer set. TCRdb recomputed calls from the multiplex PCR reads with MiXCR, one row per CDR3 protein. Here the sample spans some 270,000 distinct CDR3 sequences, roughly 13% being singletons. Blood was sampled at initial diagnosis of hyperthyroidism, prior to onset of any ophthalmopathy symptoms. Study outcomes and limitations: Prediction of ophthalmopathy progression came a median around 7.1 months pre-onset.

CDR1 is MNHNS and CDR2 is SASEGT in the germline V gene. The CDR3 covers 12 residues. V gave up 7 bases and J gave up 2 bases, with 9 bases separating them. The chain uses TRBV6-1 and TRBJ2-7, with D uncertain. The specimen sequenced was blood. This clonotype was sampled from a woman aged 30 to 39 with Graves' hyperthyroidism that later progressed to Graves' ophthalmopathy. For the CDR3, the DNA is TGTGCCAGCACCCGCGGTGCCTACGAGCAGTACTTC. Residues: CASTRGAYEQYF.